The 26 T cell receptor beta chains listed next were all sequenced from one sample in a study of monozygotic twins with inflammatory bowel disease. TCRdb reprocessed the 5' RACE reads, with one entry per CDR3 protein and no DNA. The listing contains about 380,000 distinct CDR3 sequences. Sequencing input: blood. These receptors came from a human donor with ulcerative colitis or Crohn's disease, or a healthy co-twin of an affected twin (not recorded which).

CDR3 region: CASTALAGGSGKNIQYF. The gene calls are TRBV12-3 or TRBV12-4 and TRBJ2-4; TCRdb gives TRBD2 as the D gene, but with no DNA this cannot be confirmed. This CDR3 is built from 17 residues.

This chain connects TRBV19 to TRBJ1-6. This CDR3 region has 14 residues. Germline V CDR1 and CDR2: LNHDA, SQIVND (reference sequence). The CDR3 region is CASRMTTYNSPLHF.

The rearrangement joins TRBV12-3 or TRBV12-4 to TRBJ1-2; the TCRdb D gene call, TRBD1, has no DNA to confirm it. The CDR3 loop spans 14 amino acids. This CDR3 reads CASSVGGWGYGYTF.

J is TRBJ2-3 and V is TRBV20-1; the D call of TRBD1 rests on TCRdb alone, since no DNA is present to check it. The CDR3 totals 15 residues. Germline CDR1 is DFQATT and CDR2 is SNEGSKA (reference sequence). Here the CDR3 reads CSASGGCLGKDTQYF.

The chain employs TRBV27 and TRBJ2-7; lacking DNA, the TRBD2 call made by TCRdb goes unchecked. This CDR3 region has 17 residues. CDR1 MNHEY and CDR2 SMNVEV come from the germline V gene (reference sequence). The CDR3 reads CASSFMLAGGPWTEQYF.

The chain is built from TRBV7-6 and TRBJ1-1; TCRdb lists TRBD1, though no DNA is available to test this call. This CDR3 is 14 amino acids long. Germline V gene lookup returns CDR1 SGHVS and CDR2 FNYEAQ. CDR3: CASSRESRDNEAFF.

The V gene is TRBV20-1, the J gene TRBJ1-3. Germline assignment: CDR1 DFQATT and CDR2 SNEGSKA (reference sequence). This CDR3 has 14 residues. The CDR3 sequence is CSARERDSGNTIYF.

The chain is built from TRBV4-1 and TRBJ2-7; checking the TCRdb D call of TRBD1 is not possible without DNA. Germline V CDR1 and CDR2: MGHRA, YSYEKL. The CDR3 is 14 residues long. The CDR3 region is CASSQGTGWGEQYF.

This chain connects TRBV24-1 to TRBJ1-2. The germline V gene encodes CDR1 KGHDR and CDR2 SFDVKD. The CDR3 is made up of 15 amino acids. The CDR3 reads CATSDPTDLPEGYTF.

The chain joins TRBV7-2 to TRBJ2-3; TCRdb's D call of TRBD1 is untestable without DNA. The length of the CDR3 is 12 residues. The germline V gene has CDR1 SGHTA and CDR2 FQGNSA. The CDR3 region is CASRLGVDTQYF.

The chain uses TRBV6-2 or TRBV6-3 and TRBJ1-5; TCRdb returns TRBD1, unconfirmable since there is no DNA. Germline assignment: CDR1 MNHEY and CDR2 SVGEGT. This CDR3 contains 14 residues. The CDR3 sequence: CASSYGGGNQPQHF.

The chain carries TRBV10-3 and TRBJ1-5; the TCRdb call, TRBD1, lacks DNA for checking. The germline CDR1 and CDR2 sequences are ENHRY and SYGVKD. This CDR3 region has 14 residues. CDR3: CAISQTGGNQPQHF.

The V and J genes are TRBV5-1 and TRBJ2-2; TCRdb calls TRBD2, which cannot be checked without DNA. The CDR3 is 17 residues long. The germline CDR1 and CDR2 sequences are SGHRS and YFSETQ. The CDR3 sequence is CASSLRTSGGNTGELFF. The whole variable domain, remainder taken from reference TRBV5-1 and TRBJ2-2, is KAGVTQTPRYLIKTRGQQVTLSCSPISGHRSVSWYQQTPGQGLQFLFEYFSETQRNKGNFPGRFSGRQFSNSRSEMNVSTLELGDSALYLCASSLRTSGGNTGELFFGEGSRLTVL.

The chain employs TRBV4-1 and TRBJ2-1; the TRBD1 assignment by TCRdb is unverifiable without DNA. This CDR3 comprises 16 residues. Germline V gives CDR1 MGHRA, CDR2 YSYEKL. CDR3 residues: CASSQIPGQAYNEQFF.

The V and J genes are TRBV7-2 and TRBJ2-7; TCRdb lists TRBD2, though no DNA is available to test this call. Germline V gene data show CDR1 as SGHTA and CDR2 as FQGNSA. The CDR3 contains 16 residues. The CDR3 is CASSPPWRGAPWGQYF.

This chain uses TRBV7-2 with TRBJ2-5. Per the germline V gene, CDR1 is SGHTA and CDR2 is FQGNSA. The CDR3 length is 13 residues. CDR3 in amino acids: CASSLEVTETQYF.

The chain employs TRBV14 and TRBJ2-1; the D gene TCRdb calls, TRBD1, cannot be checked with no DNA. The germline CDR1 and CDR2 sequences are SGHDN and FVKESK. This CDR3 spans 16 amino acids. The CDR3 sequence: CASSQAPGPPLNEQFF.

The rearrangement joins TRBV5-1 to TRBJ2-7; the D gene TCRdb calls, TRBD1, cannot be checked with no DNA. The CDR3 has 18 amino acids. Germline CDR1 reads SGHRS; CDR2 reads YFSETQ. CDR3 region: CASSLASGGRGFAYEQYF. Together with reference TRBV5-1 and TRBJ2-7, the CDR3 gives the full variable domain: KAGVTQTPRYLIKTRGQQVTLSCSPISGHRSVSWYQQTPGQGLQFLFEYFSETQRNKGNFPGRFSGRQFSNSRSEMNVSTLELGDSALYLCASSLASGGRGFAYEQYFGPGTRLTVT.

The rearrangement links TRBV20-1 to TRBJ2-7; the D gene TCRdb calls, TRBD2, cannot be checked with no DNA. Germline CDR1 and CDR2: DFQATT and SNEGSKA (reference sequence). The CDR3 has 12 residues. The CDR3 region is CSATTNSDEQYF.

The V call is TRBV20-1, the J call TRBJ2-7; TCRdb's D call, TRBD1, is unchecked because there is no DNA. The CDR3 runs 17 residues. CDR1 and CDR2 (germline): DFQATT, SNEGSKA (reference sequence). CDR3: CSATKLPLGTGGNEQYF.

This chain connects TRBV3-1 to TRBJ1-5. The CDR3 is 12 amino acids. Germline loops: CDR1 LGHDT, CDR2 YNNKEL (reference sequence). CDR3 amino acids: CASSQSGEPQHF. Together with reference TRBV3-1 and TRBJ1-5, the CDR3 gives the full variable domain: DTAVSQTPKYLVTQMGNDKSIKCEQNLGHDTMYWYKQDSKKFLKIMFSYNNKELIINETVPNRFSPKSPDKAHLNLHINSLELGDSAVYFCASSQSGEPQHFGDGTRLSIL.

Here the CDR3 reads CASSLPFNNSPLHF. The chain is built from TRBV6-5 and TRBJ1-6. CDR1 and CDR2 from the germline V gene are MNHEY and SVGAGI. The CDR3 sequence is 14 residues long.

The chain carries TRBV19 and TRBJ1-1; checking the TCRdb D call of TRBD1 is not possible without DNA. CDR3 length: 15 amino acids. CDR1 is LNHDA, CDR2 SQIVND, per germline (reference sequence). The CDR3 spells CASSISTGLNTEAFF.

The V call is TRBV7-2, the J call TRBJ1-5. The length of the CDR3 is 14 residues. Looked up from germline, CDR1 is SGHTA and CDR2 is FQGNSA. The CDR3 spells CASSGSYSDQPQHF.

CDR3 in amino acids: CASSQDLPGLANEKLFF. The rearrangement links TRBV4-2 to TRBJ1-4. Germline V gives CDR1 LGHNA, CDR2 YNFKEQ. This CDR3 is built from 17 residues.

The chain employs TRBV7-2 and TRBJ2-2; lacking DNA, the TRBD1 call made by TCRdb goes unchecked. The germline CDR1 and CDR2 sequences are SGHTA and FQGNSA. The CDR3 contains 14 residues. CDR3 amino acids: CASSLVGGTGELFF.